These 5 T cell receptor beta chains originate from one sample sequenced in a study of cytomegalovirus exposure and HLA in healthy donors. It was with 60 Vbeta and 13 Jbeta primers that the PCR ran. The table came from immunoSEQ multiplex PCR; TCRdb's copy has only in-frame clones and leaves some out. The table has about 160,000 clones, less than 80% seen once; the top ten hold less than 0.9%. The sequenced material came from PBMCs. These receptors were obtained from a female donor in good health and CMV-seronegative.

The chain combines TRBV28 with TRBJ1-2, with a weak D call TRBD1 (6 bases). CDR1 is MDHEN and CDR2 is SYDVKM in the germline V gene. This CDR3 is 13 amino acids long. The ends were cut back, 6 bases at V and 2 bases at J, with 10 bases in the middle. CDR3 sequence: CASRHRENYGYTF. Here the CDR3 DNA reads TGTGCCAGCAGACACAGGGAAAACTATGGCTACACCTTC.

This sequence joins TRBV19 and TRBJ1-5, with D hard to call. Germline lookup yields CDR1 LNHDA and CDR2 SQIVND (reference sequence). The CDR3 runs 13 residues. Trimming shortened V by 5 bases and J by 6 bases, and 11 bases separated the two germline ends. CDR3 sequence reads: CASSQPSVQPQHF. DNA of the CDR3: TGTGCCAGTAGTCAACCGAGCGTTCAGCCCCAGCATTTT.

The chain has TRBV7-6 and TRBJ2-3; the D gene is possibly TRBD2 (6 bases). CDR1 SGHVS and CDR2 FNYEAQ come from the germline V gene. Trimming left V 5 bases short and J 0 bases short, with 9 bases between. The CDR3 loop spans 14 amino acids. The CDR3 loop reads CASSTSGSTDTQYF. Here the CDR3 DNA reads TGTGCCAGCAGCACCAGCGGGAGCACAGATACGCAGTATTTT.

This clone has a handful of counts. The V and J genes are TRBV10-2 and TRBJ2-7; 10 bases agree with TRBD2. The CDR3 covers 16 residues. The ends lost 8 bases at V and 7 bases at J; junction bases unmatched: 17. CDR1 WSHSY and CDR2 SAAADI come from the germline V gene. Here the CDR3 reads CASGSSGRLITGEQYF. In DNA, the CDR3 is TGCGCCAGCGGGAGTAGCGGGAGGCTTATAACGGGGGAGCAGTACTTC.

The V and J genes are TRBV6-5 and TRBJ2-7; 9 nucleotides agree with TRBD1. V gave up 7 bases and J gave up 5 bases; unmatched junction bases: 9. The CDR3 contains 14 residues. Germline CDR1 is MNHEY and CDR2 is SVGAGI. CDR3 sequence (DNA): TGTGCCAGCACTAGGGGACAGGGAAGGAACGAGCAGTACTTC. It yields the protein CASTRGQGRNEQYF.